The rows below give T cell receptor beta chains drawn from one sample of a study of OX40 agonist ivuxolimab in advanced cancers. Profiled with immunoSEQ multiplex PCR; TCRdb holds only in-frame clones, not every one. Of more than 50,000 clones listed, about 89% are singletons. This material consisted of CD4+ or CD8+ T cells sorted from blood, taken in a trial of the OX40 agonist ivuxolimab. These receptor sequences come from an adult with an advanced solid tumor such as melanoma, head and neck, liver or kidney cancer. The CDR3 runs from the conserved cysteine through the conserved F or W. The D gene is left open where the match is weak. Size is omitted from some rows. Given values are once, few, many or a class for expanded clones.

V: TRBV30; D: .; J: TRBJ2-2; size: few; CDR3: CAWSTSYKNTGELFF; DNA: TGTGCCTGGAGTACCTCCTACAAGAACACCGGGGAGCTGTTTTTT
V: TRBV5-6; D: TRBD1; J: TRBJ1-2; size: .; CDR3: CASSSDPGQAIGYTF; DNA: TGTGCCAGCAGCTCCGACCCGGGACAGGCTATTGGCTACACCTTC
V: TRBV19; D: TRBD1; J: TRBJ1-2; size: .; CDR3: CASKVAGGKDGYTF; DNA: TGTGCCAGTAAGGTGGCAGGGGGTAAGGATGGCTACACCTTC
V: TRBV6-1; D: TRBD1; J: TRBJ1-1; size: .; CDR3: CASSEGTGASRVNTEAFF; DNA: TGTGCCAGCAGTGAGGGGACAGGGGCTTCCAGGGTGAACACTGAAGCTTTCTTT
V: TRBV9; D: TRBD1; J: TRBJ2-2; size: .; CDR3: CASSVDRADGELFF; DNA: TGTGCCAGCAGCGTGGACAGGGCCGACGGGGAGCTGTTTTTT
V: TRBV15; D: .; J: TRBJ1-1; size: few; CDR3: CATSETRVRTEAFF; DNA: TGTGCCACCAGCGAAACCAGGGTGCGCACTGAAGCTTTCTTT
V: TRBV4-2; D: .; J: TRBJ2-3; size: .; CDR3: CASSLAEGVPDTQYF; DNA: TGTGCCAGCAGCCTCGCTGAGGGAGTCCCAGATACGCAGTATTTT
V: TRBV7-2; D: TRBD1; J: TRBJ1-6; size: .; CDR3: CASSLLGQGNSPLHF; DNA: TGTGCCAGCAGCCTTCTGGGACAGGGGAATTCACCCCTCCACTTT
V: TRBV7-2; D: TRBD1; J: TRBJ1-1; size: .; CDR3: CASSSLREGASGGTEAFF; DNA: TGTGCCAGCAGCTCTCTCCGCGAGGGGGCGAGTGGAGGCACTGAAGCTTTCTTT
V: TRBV28; D: .; J: TRBJ2-2; size: .; CDR3: CASSLFTTDTDGELFF; DNA: TGTGCCAGCAGTTTGTTCACTACAGATACGGACGGGGAGCTGTTTTTT
V: TRBV15; D: TRBD1; J: TRBJ2-5; size: .; CDR3: CATQREGQGFRQTQYF; DNA: TGTGCCACCCAACGAGAAGGACAGGGATTTCGGCAGACCCAGTACTTC
V: TRBV4-3; D: TRBD1; J: TRBJ2-7; size: .; CDR3: CASSQDPGTGSYEQYF; DNA: TGCGCCAGCAGCCAGGACCCCGGGACAGGGTCCTACGAGCAGTACTTC
V: TRBV5-1; D: .; J: TRBJ2-1; size: .; CDR3: CASSLGASSYNEQFF; DNA: TGCGCCAGCAGCTTGGGTGCTAGCTCCTACAATGAGCAGTTCTTC
V: TRBV7-2; D: TRBD1; J: TRBJ1-5; size: .; CDR3: CASSSLTGNGNQPQHF; DNA: TGTGCCAGCAGCTCGCTGACAGGGAATGGCAATCAGCCCCAGCATTTT